This T cell receptor beta chain was obtained from a study of shared clonotypes between healthy human individuals. The run depth of the assay was deep. Several immunoSEQ plates received, in even portions, the genomic DNA of each subset. The repertoire was sequenced with immunoSEQ multiplex PCR; TCRdb's copy has only in-frame clones and lacks some. The profile shows about 990,000 clones, roughly 74% of them singletons. This CDR3 is 13 amino acids long. V lost 5 bases, J lost 6 bases, and 14 bases lay in between. Germline V gene lookup returns CDR1 SGHNT and CDR2 YENEEA. The chain joins TRBV11-3 to TRBJ2-7; no definite D call. Sequencing input: memory CD4+ T cells from PBMCs. Subset in this sample: CD45RA-negative fraction. The clonotype comes from a man aged 18 to 30 in good health. Some clones in this sample may be carry-over from other donors' samples. This CDR3 reads CASSLGPPSEQYF. CDR3 DNA: TGTGCCAGCAGCCTCGGACCCCCCAGCGAGCAGTACTTC. The complete variable domain, with remaining parts taken from reference TRBV11-3 and TRBJ2-7, reads EAGVVQSPRYKIIEKKQPVAFWCNPISGHNTLYWYLQNLGQGPELLIRYENEEAVDDSQLPKDRFSAERLKGVDSTLKIQPAELGDSAVYLCASSLGPPSEQYFGPGTRLTVT.